The present T cell receptor beta chain was sequenced within a study of memory CD4+ T cells and cytomegalovirus serostatus (dated by TCRdb to the late 2010s). With regard to the full study: The roughly 35 healthy Belgian adults in the cohort included 9 who were CMV seropositive and about 24 who were CMV seronegative. The study sequenced CD4+ memory TCRbeta repertoires of a Belgian cohort with known cytomegalovirus serostatus to replicate a published TCR-based CMV serostatus classifier.

The Quick-DNA Microprep Kit was used to extract genomic DNA from the sorted cells. Amplification of TCRbeta DNA was done with the immunoSEQ hsTCRbeta kit, following the protocol from the manufacturer. TCRbeta libraries were sequenced on an Illumina MiSeq instrument. The study's own analysis went as follows. After out-of-frame sequences were removed, 2.4 million or so distinct TCRbeta sequences remained, averaging approximately 68,000 per individual. Each individual was scored by the count of about 150 previously reported CMV-associated TCRbeta sequences and the total productive distinct TCRbeta count. A beta-binomial model was reimplemented in Python, and scikit-learn random forests with default parameters were trained on data from the US cohort. Classifier performance on the Belgian cohort was summarized as median AUC with percentile confidence intervals over 10,000 bootstrap iterations. What TCRdb holds here is the immuneACCESS table cut down to in-frame rearrangements. Part of the clones is not present; checked against another copy, under half of the missing clones reflect an unresolved V gene, and the others are unexplained. The V and J calls and clone size are taken from that table; D and trimming were inferred from the DNA. For this sample there are under 80,000 clones; roughly four fifths appear just once. The top ten clonotypes cover around 0.9% of the sample.

As concerns this clone: Its antigen specificity is not known. Base qualities were left out, and no much larger clone turns up one base away.

Broader findings and caveats from the paper: CMV serostatus prediction reached a median bootstrapped AUC of about 0.94 with the original framework and around 0.91 with a US-trained random forest. The original-framework classifier achieved a median bootstrapped AUC of 0.95 with a 95% CI of 0.76-1.00 on the Belgian cohort. Among the approximately 160 previously reported CMV-associated TCRbeta sequences, about 71 showed up in the CD4+ memory repertoires, with each one found in between one and five individuals. Only CD4+CD45RO+ memory cells were sequenced, in contrast to the original study, in which naive and memory CD4+ and CD8+ populations were covered. The results were read as suggesting that the CMV-associated TCR signature is, for the most part, present in the CD4+ memory repertoire.

V loses 0 bases of germline sequence and J loses 1 base, and the interval between the two ends is 6 bases. The germline V gene supplies CDR1 SGHDN and CDR2 FVKESK. Spanning cysteine to phenylalanine, the CDR3 consists of 14 amino acids. Just the 42-base CDR3 DNA is kept, in frame starting at base 1. Single viable CD3+CD4+CD8-CD45RO+ cells were sorted as memory CD4+ T cells on a FACSAria II. CMV serostatus was assessed using a Roche Elecsys assay, by which serum IgG against CMV pp150, pp28, p38 and p52 was detected. After thawing, total CD4+ T cells were enriched by positive selection with CD4 magnetic microbeads. The samples came from a separate study whose specific focus was interrogating the CD4+ T cell memory repertoire. Peripheral blood mononuclear cells were isolated and cryopreserved according to standard operating procedures, and serum was stored at -80 degrees C. Staining used CD3-PerCP (BW264/56), CD4-APC (RPA-T4), CD45RO-PE (UCHT1) and CD8-Pacific Orange (3B5) antibodies, with Sytox blue excluding non-viable cells.

The receptor's source is an adult in good health and CMV-seronegative. The chain is made from TRBV14 and TRBJ1-1; the D gene assignment is ambiguous. Material: memory CD4+ T cells from blood. Read as DNA, the sequence is TGTGCCAGCAGCCAAGAACTCCCGAACACTGAAGCTTTCTTT. Translated, it reads CASSQELPNTEAFF.